The 23 T cell receptor beta chains below all came from one sample that was sequenced in a study of T-cell reconstitution after alpha-beta-depleted transplantation in children. Researchers prepared the TCRbeta library using unique molecular identifiers, the study reports. MiXCR was run by TCRdb on the PCR reads, yielding one entry per CDR3 protein. Of about 500,000 distinct CDR3 sequences in the sample, 32% are singletons; the top ten hold 2% to 2.5%. The specimen was PBMCs from the stem cell graft donor, collected from the stem cell graft. These receptors all come from a human donor who donated a stem cell graft to a child with aplastic anemia.

There are a few counts of this clonotype. This sequence joins TRBV27 and TRBJ2-2; 7 nucleotides agree with TRBD1. This CDR3 has 12 amino acids. The junction had 5 bases not matched to a gene; V was cut back by 10 bases and J by 6 bases. Germline values: CDR1 MNHEY, CDR2 SMNVEV (reference sequence). The CDR3 DNA reads TGTGCCACCGGTACAGGGGCCGGGGAGCTGTTTTTT. Its protein product is CATGTGAGELFF.

This clonotype was seen more than once but under ten times. CDR3 coding DNA: TGTGCCAGCAGCCAAGCCGGGGATACGCAGTATTTT. It codes for CASSQAGDTQYF. The chain is built from TRBV7-3 and TRBJ2-3; D call uncertain. Deletions cut 5 bases from V and 6 bases from J, with 9 bases between. The CDR3 covers 12 residues. Germline V gene sequence: CDR1 SGHTA, CDR2 FQGTGA.

V gene TRBV5-6 combines with J gene TRBJ2-3; the D is unclear. V shed 4 bases and J shed 5 bases, with 20 bases lying between them. Germline assignment: CDR1 SGHDT and CDR2 YYEEEE. The CDR3 covers 16 residues. CDR3 in amino acids: CASSGSVRSTRDTQYF. CDR3 sequence (DNA): TGTGCCAGCAGCGGATCGGTAAGAAGCACGAGAGATACGCAGTATTTT. The full variable domain, rest sourced from reference TRBV5-6 and TRBJ2-3, is DAGVTQSPTHLIKTRGQQVTLRCSPKSGHDTVSWYQQALGQGPQFIFQYYEEEERQRGNFPDRFSGHQFPNYSSELNVNALLLGDSALYLCASSGSVRSTRDTQYFGPGTRLTVL.

The table lists this clonotype with many counts. The gene calls are TRBV29-1 and TRBJ1-2; 12 bases are a match to TRBD1. The trim removed 6 bases at V and 8 bases at J, leaving 7 bases unmatched. The CDR3 runs 13 residues. The germline CDR1 and CDR2 sequences are SQVTM and ANQGSEA. The CDR3 sequence: CSVSPGQGAGYTF. CDR3 bases: TGCAGCGTCTCACCGGGACAGGGGGCCGGCTACACCTTC. The full variable domain, its missing parts supplied by reference TRBV29-1 and TRBJ1-2, is SAVISQKPSRDICQRGTSLTIQCQVDSQVTMMFWYRQQPGQSLTLIATANQGSEATYESGFVIDKFPISRPNLTFSTLTVSNMSPEDSSIYLCSVSPGQGAGYTFGSGTRLTVV.

There are a few counts of this clonotype. This chain joins TRBV6-5 and TRBJ2-1; 10 bases map to TRBD2. The trim removed 4 bases at V and 15 bases at J, leaving 12 bases unmatched. Germline loops: CDR1 MNHEY, CDR2 SVGAGI. This CDR3 comprises 14 residues. CDR3 coding DNA: TGTGCCAGCAGTTCCTCGGTTAGCGGGAGGCTTACGTTCTTC. It translates to CASSSSVSGRLTFF.

In its sample, this clonotype was seen a few times. This sequence joins TRBV11-2 and TRBJ2-1, with TRBD2 matching 12 bases. Germline V gene data show CDR1 as SGHAT and CDR2 as FQNNGV. The CDR3 covers 15 residues. The trim removed 0 bases at V and 10 bases at J, leaving 4 bases unmatched. Here the CDR3 reads CASSLELAGGGEQFF. CDR3 bases: TGTGCCAGCAGCTTAGAACTAGCGGGGGGAGGGGAGCAGTTCTTC.

Only a few counts were recorded for this clonotype. The chain combines TRBV6-5 with TRBJ2-2, with 9 positions matching TRBD2. This CDR3 has 16 residues. Germline lookup yields CDR1 MNHEY and CDR2 SVGAGI. With 4 bases clipped from V and 4 bases from J, the junction kept 7 bases outside the gene matches. CDR3 amino acids: CASSSSSGIGTGELFF. The CDR3 DNA reads as TGTGCCAGCAGTTCCTCTAGCGGGATAGGCACCGGGGAGCTGTTTTTT.

This clonotype was detected a few times. V gene TRBV30 combines with J gene TRBJ1-2, with D perhaps matching TRBD1 (6 bases). Germline assignment: CDR1 GTSNPN and CDR2 SVGIG (reference sequence). The CDR3 runs 14 residues. The V gene lost 3 bases and the J gene lost 4 bases, with 15 bases spanning the gap. The DNA for the CDR3 is TGTGCCTGGAGCCCGTTGGGGGCTCTCTATGGCTACACCTTC. Amino acids: CAWSPLGALYGYTF.

This rearrangement joins TRBV20-1 to TRBJ1-2, with D maybe TRBD1 (5 bases). Deletions cut 3 bases from V and 1 base from J, with 12 bases between. The length of the CDR3 is 14 residues. The germline V gene has CDR1 DFQATT and CDR2 SNEGSKA (reference sequence). CDR3 DNA sequence: TGCAGTGCTAGTCGGGACGGATATAACTATGGCTACACCTTC. Its protein product is CSASRDGYNYGYTF.

CDR3: CASSLLAGGPRETQYF. CDR3 coding DNA: TGTGCCAGCAGCCTACTAGCGGGAGGGCCTAGAGAGACCCAGTACTTC. V is TRBV28 and J is TRBJ2-5; 13 bases are a match to TRBD2. V shed 6 bases and J 4 bases; nucleotides not matched to a gene: 8. This CDR3 has 16 residues. CDR1 and CDR2 from the germline V gene are MDHEN and SYDVKM.

This clonotype was detected a few times. The chain combines TRBV18 with TRBJ1-1, with D unclear. V lost 1 base, J lost 1 base, and 10 bases lay in between. This CDR3 is 15 amino acids long. Germline V gene data show CDR1 as KGHSH and CDR2 as LQKENI. The CDR3 DNA follows: TGTGCCAGCTCACCACTGAGGTTCGAGAACACTGAAGCTTTCTTT. The encoded protein is CASSPLRFENTEAFF.

CDR3 DNA: TGCGCCAGCAGCCAAGATTATCCGGGGGTAAATAGCAATCAGCCCCAGCATTTT. It specifies CASSQDYPGVNSNQPQHF. This chain uses TRBV4-3 with TRBJ1-5; tentative D call: TRBD1 (5 bases). The V and J ends lost 0 bases and 0 bases respectively, with 15 bases between them. The CDR3 consists of 18 residues. Germline CDR1 LGHNA, CDR2 YSLEER.

There are a few counts of this clonotype. The V call is TRBV20-1, the J call TRBJ1-2; D is perhaps TRBD1 (6 bases). The CDR3 is made up of 16 amino acids. Germline CDR1 is DFQATT and CDR2 is SNEGSKA (reference sequence). V lost 1 base, J lost 3 bases, and 18 bases lay in between. The CDR3 sequence is CSARAQGGAAYYGYTF. As DNA, the CDR3 is TGCAGTGCTAGAGCTCAAGGGGGTGCTGCGTACTATGGCTACACCTTC.

The chain employs TRBV11-1 and TRBJ2-2, with TRBD1 identical over 7 bases. The CDR3 runs to 14 residues. Germline V gene sequence: CDR1 SGHAT, CDR2 FQDESV (reference sequence). Germline trimming cut 5 bases from V and 5 bases from J; bases unmatched to any gene: 5. CDR3 coding DNA: TGTGCCAGCAGCCCCCAACAGGGGACCGGGGAGCTGTTTTTT. Its protein product is CASSPQQGTGELFF.

This clonotype was detected a few times. The chain carries TRBV5-6 and TRBJ1-1; TRBD1 matches 8 bases. This CDR3 region has 15 residues. V gave up 4 bases and J gave up 6 bases; unmatched junction bases: 11. The germline V gene encodes CDR1 SGHDT and CDR2 YYEEEE. The CDR3 is CASSATDRETPEAFF. DNA for the CDR3: TGTGCCAGCAGCGCGACGGACAGGGAGACCCCTGAAGCTTTCTTT.

This clonotype was detected a few times. The chain uses TRBV28 and TRBJ2-3, with 13 positions matching TRBD2. Germline assignment: CDR1 MDHEN and CDR2 SYDVKM. CDR3 length equals 16 residues. The V gene end was trimmed by 4 bases and the J gene end by 2 bases; junction bases not matched to a gene: 3. The CDR3 loop is CASSSGTSGNTDTQYF. CDR3 in DNA: TGTGCCAGCAGTTCCGGGACTAGCGGGAACACAGATACGCAGTATTTT. The full variable domain, with the rest looked up from reference TRBV28 and TRBJ2-3, is DVKVTQSSRYLVKRTGEKVFLECVQDMDHENMFWYRQDPGLGLRLIYFSYDVKMKEKGDIPEGYSVSREKKERFSLILESASTNQTSMYLCASSSGTSGNTDTQYFGPGTRLTVL.

This clonotype occurred a few times. The CDR3 is CASSLSGQAYEQYF. CDR3 sequence (DNA): TGTGCCAGCAGTTTATCGGGACAGGCCTACGAGCAGTACTTC. J is TRBJ2-7 and V is TRBV28; 8 bases line up with TRBD1. Germline values: CDR1 MDHEN, CDR2 SYDVKM. The V and J ends lost 1 base and 2 bases, in that order; junction bases with no gene match: 1. The CDR3 runs 14 residues.

The rearrangement joins TRBV7-9 to TRBJ2-7; D is possibly TRBD2 (6 bases). The germline V gene has CDR1 SEHNR and CDR2 FQNEAQ (reference sequence). This CDR3 has 12 amino acids. V lost 8 bases to trimming and J lost 5 bases, with 13 bases between them. CDR3 bases: TGTGCCAGCGGTGGACTAACCGACGAGCAGTACTTC. Translating gives CASGGLTDEQYF.

This clonotype has only a few counts. This rearrangement joins TRBV6-1 to TRBJ1-5; 11 positions match TRBD1. V lost 6 bases and J lost 4; bases outside the gene matches: 5. Germline V lookup: CDR1 MNHNS, CDR2 SASEGT. The CDR3 runs to 15 residues. CDR3 amino acids: CASRPDRGQNQPQHF. The DNA of the CDR3 is TGTGCCAGCAGGCCGGACAGGGGGCAAAATCAGCCCCAGCATTTT.

This rearrangement joins TRBV5-1 to TRBJ2-1, with 12 bases identical to TRBD2. The V segment lost 2 bases and the J segment 10 bases; nucleotides outside the gene matches: 10. The CDR3 length is 16 residues. CDR1 and CDR2 from the germline V gene are SGHRS and YFSETQ. The CDR3 bases are TGCGCCAGCAGCTTAATGTCCGGGACTAGCGGGCAGGAGCAGTTCTTC. Protein sequence: CASSLMSGTSGQEQFF.

The V gene is TRBV27, the J gene TRBJ2-1, with D hard to call. The germline gives CDR1 MNHEY, CDR2 SMNVEV (reference sequence). This CDR3 comprises 12 residues. The V gene lost 7 bases and the J gene lost 8 bases, with 12 bases spanning the gap. The CDR3 DNA reads TGTGCCAGCATTAGTGAAGAAGATGAGCAGTTCTTC. Translating it yields CASISEEDEQFF.

The rearrangement joins TRBV20-1 to TRBJ2-3; possibly TRBD2 for D (6 bases). This CDR3 comprises 14 residues. V dropped 6 bases and J dropped 1 base, with 14 bases sitting between them. CDR1 is DFQATT and CDR2 is SNEGSKA in the germline V gene (reference sequence). CDR3 sequence reads: CSATPGRGTDTQYF. The CDR3 region has the DNA TGCAGTGCGACACCCGGGAGAGGCACAGATACGCAGTATTTT.

This clonotype was detected only a few times. This sequence joins TRBV7-2 and TRBJ1-5, with 9 nucleotides matching TRBD1. After removal of 5 bases from V and 6 bases from J, the junction contained 8 bases not matched to a gene. The germline CDR1 and CDR2 sequences are SGHTA and FQGNSA. The CDR3 has 15 residues. The CDR3, as DNA: TGTGCCAGCAGCCCCGGGACAGGGTTCGGTCAGCCCCAGCATTTT. It codes for CASSPGTGFGQPQHF.